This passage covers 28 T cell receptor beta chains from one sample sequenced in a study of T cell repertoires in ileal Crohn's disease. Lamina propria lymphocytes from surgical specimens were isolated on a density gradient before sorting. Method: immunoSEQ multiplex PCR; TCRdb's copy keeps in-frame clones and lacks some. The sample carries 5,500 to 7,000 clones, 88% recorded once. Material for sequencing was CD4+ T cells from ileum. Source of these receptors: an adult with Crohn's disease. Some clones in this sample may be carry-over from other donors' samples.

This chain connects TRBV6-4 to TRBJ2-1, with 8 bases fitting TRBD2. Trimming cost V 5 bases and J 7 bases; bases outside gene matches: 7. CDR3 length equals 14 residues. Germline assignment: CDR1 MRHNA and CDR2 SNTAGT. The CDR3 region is CASSRIAGRNEQFF. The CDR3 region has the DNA TGTGCCAGCAGTAGAATAGCGGGACGTAATGAGCAGTTCTTC.

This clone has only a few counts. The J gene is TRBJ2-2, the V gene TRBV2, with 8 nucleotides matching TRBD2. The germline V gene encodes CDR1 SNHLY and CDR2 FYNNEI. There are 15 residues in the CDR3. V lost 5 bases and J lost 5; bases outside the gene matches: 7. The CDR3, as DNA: TGTGCCAGCAGTCCGGGACTAGAAAGGACCGGGGAGCTGTTTTTT. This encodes CASSPGLERTGELFF.

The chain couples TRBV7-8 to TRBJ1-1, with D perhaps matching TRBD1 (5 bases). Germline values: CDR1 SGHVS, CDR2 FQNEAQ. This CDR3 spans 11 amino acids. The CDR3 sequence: CVSGGETEAFF. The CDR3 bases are TGTGTGTCCGGGGGGGAAACTGAAGCTTTCTTT.

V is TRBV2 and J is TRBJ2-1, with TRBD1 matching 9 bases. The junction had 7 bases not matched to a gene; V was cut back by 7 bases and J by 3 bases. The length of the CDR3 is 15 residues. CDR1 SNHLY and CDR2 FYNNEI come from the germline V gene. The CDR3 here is CASNKDRGGYNEQFF. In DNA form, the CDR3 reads TGTGCCAGCAATAAGGACAGGGGAGGCTACAATGAGCAGTTCTTC.

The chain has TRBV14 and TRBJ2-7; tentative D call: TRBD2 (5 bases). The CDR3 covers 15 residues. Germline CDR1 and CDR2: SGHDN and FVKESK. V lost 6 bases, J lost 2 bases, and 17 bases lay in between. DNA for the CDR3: TGTGCCAGCAGTCGAAGCGGATTACGGGCCTACGAGCAGTACTTC. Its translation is CASSRSGLRAYEQYF.

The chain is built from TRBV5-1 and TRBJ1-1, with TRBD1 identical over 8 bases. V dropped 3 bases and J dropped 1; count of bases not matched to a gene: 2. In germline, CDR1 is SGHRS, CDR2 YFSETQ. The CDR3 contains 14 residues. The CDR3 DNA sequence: TGCGCCAGCAGCTCGGGGACAGGGAACACTGAAGCTTTCTTT. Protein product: CASSSGTGNTEAFF.

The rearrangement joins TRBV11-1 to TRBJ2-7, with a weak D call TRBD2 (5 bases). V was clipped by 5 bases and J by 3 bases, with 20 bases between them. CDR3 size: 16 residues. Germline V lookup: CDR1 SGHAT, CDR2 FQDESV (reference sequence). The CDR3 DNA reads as TGTGCCAGCAGCCCAAAGGAGTCGGGGTCAGTCTACGAGCAGTACTTC. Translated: CASSPKESGSVYEQYF.

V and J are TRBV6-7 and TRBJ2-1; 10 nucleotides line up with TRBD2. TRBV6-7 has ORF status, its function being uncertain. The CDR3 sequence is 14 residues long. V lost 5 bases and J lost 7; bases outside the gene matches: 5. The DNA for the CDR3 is TGTGCCAGCAGTGCAGCGGGAGGGCGGAATGAGCAGTTCTTC. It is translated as CASSAAGGRNEQFF.

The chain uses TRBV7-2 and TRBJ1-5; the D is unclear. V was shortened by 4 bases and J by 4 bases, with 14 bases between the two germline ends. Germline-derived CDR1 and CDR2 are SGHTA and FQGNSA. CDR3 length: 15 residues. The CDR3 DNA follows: TGTGCCAGCAGCTCGCATATGGGGAGTAATCAGCCCCAGCATTTT. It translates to CASSSHMGSNQPQHF.

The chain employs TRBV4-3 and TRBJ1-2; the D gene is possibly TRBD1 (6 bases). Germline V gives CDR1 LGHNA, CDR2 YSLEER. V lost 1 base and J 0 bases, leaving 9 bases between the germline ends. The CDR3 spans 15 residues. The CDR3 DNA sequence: TGCGCCAGCAGCCAAGCCAGGGGAGCTAACTATGGCTACACCTTC. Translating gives CASSQARGANYGYTF.

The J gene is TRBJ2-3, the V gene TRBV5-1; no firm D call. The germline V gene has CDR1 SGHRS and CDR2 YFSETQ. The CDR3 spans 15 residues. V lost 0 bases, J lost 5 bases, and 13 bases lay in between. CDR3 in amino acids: CASSLGTAQVDTQYF. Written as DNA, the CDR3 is TGCGCCAGCAGCTTGGGTACAGCCCAGGTAGATACGCAGTATTTT.

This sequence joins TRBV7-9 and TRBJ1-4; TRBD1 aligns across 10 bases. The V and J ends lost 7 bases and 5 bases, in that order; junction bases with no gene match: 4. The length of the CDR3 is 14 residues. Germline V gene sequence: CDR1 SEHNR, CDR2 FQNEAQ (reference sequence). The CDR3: CASNKGQGNEKLFF. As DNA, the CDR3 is TGTGCCAGCAACAAGGGACAGGGGAATGAAAAACTGTTTTTT.

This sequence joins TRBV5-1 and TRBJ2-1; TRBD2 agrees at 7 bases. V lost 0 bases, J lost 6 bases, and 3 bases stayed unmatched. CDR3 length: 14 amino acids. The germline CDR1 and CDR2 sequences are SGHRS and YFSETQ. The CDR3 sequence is CASSLGIAGNEQFF. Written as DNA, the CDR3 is TGCGCCAGCAGCTTGGGAATAGCGGGCAATGAGCAGTTCTTC.

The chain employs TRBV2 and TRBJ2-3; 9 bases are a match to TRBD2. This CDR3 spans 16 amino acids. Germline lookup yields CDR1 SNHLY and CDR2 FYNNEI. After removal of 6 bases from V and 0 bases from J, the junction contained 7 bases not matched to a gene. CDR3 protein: CASRSGTSRSTDTQYF. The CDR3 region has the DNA TGTGCCAGCAGGTCCGGGACTAGCCGTAGCACAGATACGCAGTATTTT.

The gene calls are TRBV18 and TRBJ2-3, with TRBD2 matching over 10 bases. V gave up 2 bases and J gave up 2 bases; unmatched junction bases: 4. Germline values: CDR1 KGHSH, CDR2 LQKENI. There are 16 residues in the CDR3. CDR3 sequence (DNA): TGTGCCAGCTCACCAAGGACTAGCGGCCTCACAGATACGCAGTATTTT. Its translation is CASSPRTSGLTDTQYF.

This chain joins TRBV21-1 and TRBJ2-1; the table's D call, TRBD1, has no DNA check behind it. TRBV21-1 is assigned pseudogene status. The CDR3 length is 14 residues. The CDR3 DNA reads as TGTGCCAGCAGCAAACCCGACAGAGACAATGAGCAGTTCTTC. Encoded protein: CASSKPDRDNEQFF.

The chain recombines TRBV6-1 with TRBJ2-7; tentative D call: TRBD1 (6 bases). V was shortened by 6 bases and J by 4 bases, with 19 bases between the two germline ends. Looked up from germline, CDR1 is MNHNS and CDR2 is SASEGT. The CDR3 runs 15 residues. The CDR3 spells CASSLMGDILYEQYF. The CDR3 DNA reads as TGTGCCAGCAGCCTGATGGGGGACATACTATACGAGCAGTACTTC.

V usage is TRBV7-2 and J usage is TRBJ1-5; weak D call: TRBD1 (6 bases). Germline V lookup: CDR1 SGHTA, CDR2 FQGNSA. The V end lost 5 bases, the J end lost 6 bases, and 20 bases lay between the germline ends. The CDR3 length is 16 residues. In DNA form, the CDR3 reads TGTGCCAGCAGCCAACAGCATCACAGGGCCGGTCAGCCCCAGCATTTT. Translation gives CASSQQHHRAGQPQHF.

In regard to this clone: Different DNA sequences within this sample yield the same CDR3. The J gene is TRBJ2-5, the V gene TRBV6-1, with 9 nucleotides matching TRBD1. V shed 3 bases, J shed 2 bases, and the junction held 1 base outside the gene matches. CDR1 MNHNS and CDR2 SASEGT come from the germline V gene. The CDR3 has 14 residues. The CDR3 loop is CASSEGTGQETQYF. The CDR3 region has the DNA TGTGCCAGCAGTGAGGGGACAGGGCAAGAGACCCAGTACTTC.

CDR3 DNA: TGTGCCAGCACCTCGGTGGGGGGATCCTACGAGCAGTACTTC. Translated: CASTSVGGSYEQYF. V and J are TRBV7-2 and TRBJ2-7, with a possible D match to TRBD2 (6 bases). Looked up from germline, CDR1 is SGHTA and CDR2 is FQGNSA. CDR3 length: 14 residues. Deletions cut 7 bases from V and 1 base from J, with 14 bases between.

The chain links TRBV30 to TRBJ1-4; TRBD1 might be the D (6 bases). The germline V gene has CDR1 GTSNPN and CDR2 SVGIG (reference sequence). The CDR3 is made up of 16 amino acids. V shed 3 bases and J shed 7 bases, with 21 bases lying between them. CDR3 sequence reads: CAWSPGSGHRTEKLFF. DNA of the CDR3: TGTGCCTGGAGCCCAGGATCGGGACATAGAACTGAAAAACTGTTTTTT.

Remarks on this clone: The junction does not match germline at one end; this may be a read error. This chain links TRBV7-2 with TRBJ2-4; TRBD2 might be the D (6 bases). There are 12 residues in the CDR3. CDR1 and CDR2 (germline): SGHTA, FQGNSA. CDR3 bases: TGTGCCAGCAGCTCCAGTGGGGTAGCGGTAGGCTTC. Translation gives CASSSSGVAVGF.

In nucleotides, the CDR3 is TGTGCCAGCAGCTTGGGTAATGGGAGGGGGACTGAAGCTTTCTTT. This codes for CASSLGNGRGTEAFF. This chain joins TRBV7-9 and TRBJ1-1; D is perhaps TRBD1 (6 bases). Germline V lookup: CDR1 SEHNR, CDR2 FQNEAQ (reference sequence). The CDR3 runs to 15 residues. The V gene lost 3 bases and the J gene lost 5 bases, with 16 bases spanning the gap.

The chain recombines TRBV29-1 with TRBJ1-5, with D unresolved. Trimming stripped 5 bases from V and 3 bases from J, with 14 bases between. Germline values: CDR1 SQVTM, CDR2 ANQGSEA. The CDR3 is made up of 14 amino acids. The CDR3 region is CSVSGEGVNQPQHF. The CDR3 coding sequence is TGCAGCGTTAGCGGGGAGGGTGTCAATCAGCCCCAGCATTTT.

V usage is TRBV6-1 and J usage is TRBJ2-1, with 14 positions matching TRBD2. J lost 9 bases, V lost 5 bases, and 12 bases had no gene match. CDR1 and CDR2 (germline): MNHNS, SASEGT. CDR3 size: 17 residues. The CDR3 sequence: CASSQGGTSGSYGEQFF. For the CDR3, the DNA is TGTGCCAGCAGTCAAGGAGGGACTAGCGGGAGTTATGGTGAGCAGTTCTTC.

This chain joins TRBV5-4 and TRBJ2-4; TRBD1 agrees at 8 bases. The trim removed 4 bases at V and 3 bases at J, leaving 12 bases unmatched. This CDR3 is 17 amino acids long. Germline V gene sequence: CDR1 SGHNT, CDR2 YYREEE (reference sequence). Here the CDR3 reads CASSPQAQGAGKNIQYF. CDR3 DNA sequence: TGTGCCAGCAGCCCCCAAGCGCAGGGGGCAGGCAAAAACATTCAGTACTTC.

Written as DNA, the CDR3 is TGTGCCAGCAGCTTAGCAGGGTCCAACATTCAGTACTTC. It translates to CASSLAGSNIQYF. The rearrangement links TRBV5-4 to TRBJ2-4; perhaps TRBD1 as D (5 bases). Per germline, CDR1 SGHNT and CDR2 YYREEE (reference sequence). This CDR3 has 13 residues. V lost 2 bases to trimming and J lost 7 bases, with 10 bases between them.

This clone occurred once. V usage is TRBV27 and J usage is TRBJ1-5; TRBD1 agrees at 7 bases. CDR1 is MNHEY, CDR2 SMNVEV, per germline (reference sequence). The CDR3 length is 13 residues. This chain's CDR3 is CATRQGSNQPQHF. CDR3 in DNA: TGTGCTACAAGACAGGGAAGCAATCAGCCCCAGCATTTT.